This paragraph covers one TCR beta chain sequence. A multiplex PCR was run with 60 Vbeta primers and 13 Jbeta primers. Sequenced by immunoSEQ multiplex PCR; TCRdb stores in-frame clones only, minus some. This sample's table has about 120,000 clones. These data come from a study of cytomegalovirus exposure and HLA in healthy donors. Germline lookup yields CDR1 SGHRS and CDR2 YFSETQ. Trimming took 0 bases from V and 3 from J; bases not matched to a gene: 5. The CDR3 covers 16 residues. The rearrangement uses TRBV5-1 and TRBJ2-5; 10 positions agree with TRBD2. The sequenced sample consisted of PBMCs. The receptor was derived from a man between 18 and 35 years old in good health and CMV-seronegative. The CDR3 reads CASSLGASGREETQYF. The DNA for the CDR3 is TGCGCCAGCAGCTTGGGGGCTAGCGGGAGAGAAGAGACCCAGTACTTC. The full variable domain, with the rest looked up from reference TRBV5-1 and TRBJ2-5, is KAGVTQTPRYLIKTRGQQVTLSCSPISGHRSVSWYQQTPGQGLQFLFEYFSETQRNKGNFPGRFSGRQFSNSRSEMNVSTLELGDSALYLCASSLGASGREETQYFGPGTRLLVL.